This T cell receptor (beta chain) was captured by sequencing in a study of T-cell reconstitution after alpha-beta-depleted transplantation in children. General study findings and limits: At the one-year point after transplant, T-cell counts and TCRbeta diversity were found to come mostly from T cells that had been newly produced.

On this clonotype: Its target is unknown. A read error may explain this, as a much larger clone is one base away.

Unique molecular identifiers were incorporated during preparation of the TCRbeta library. TCRdb reanalysed the PCR reads using MiXCR and keeps one entry per CDR3 protein. Here the sample spans roughly 200,000 distinct CDR3 sequences, roughly a tenth being singletons. Germline V gene lookup returns CDR1 DFQATT and CDR2 SNEGSKA (reference sequence). This CDR3 contains 14 residues. This rearrangement joins TRBV20-1 to TRBJ1-5, with 10 bases that match TRBD1. The material sequenced was PBMCs, taken before TCRalphabeta/CD19-depleted stem cell transplant. The origin of this receptor is a child under two years old with acute myeloid leukemia, due to receive a stem cell transplant. The CDR3 here is CSATTGQGNQLQHF. The DNA of the CDR3 is TGCAGTGCTACCACGGGACAGGGGAATCAGCTCCAGCATTTT.